Listed below are T cell receptor beta chains from one sample, sequenced in a study of cytomegalovirus exposure and HLA in healthy donors. Clones were sequenced by immunoSEQ multiplex PCR, and TCRdb holds only the in-frame ones, with some missing. In the table there are about 140,000 clones, around 79% of which are singletons. What was sequenced was PBMCs. These receptors came from a woman in her forties or fifties in good health and CMV-seropositive. Each CDR3 is given with its conserved first and last residue. Each record gives: D gene, clone size, J gene, V gene, CDR3 protein, CDR3 DNA. The D gene is left open where the match is weak. Not every row has a clone size; where given, it reads once, few, many or a size class.

D gene: TRBD2
clone size: NA
J gene: TRBJ2-3
V gene: TRBV9
CDR3 protein: CASTSGGADTQYF
CDR3 DNA: TGTGCCAGTACCAGCGGGGGGGCAGATACGCAGTATTTT

D gene: NA
clone size: NA
J gene: TRBJ2-2
V gene: TRBV19
CDR3 protein: CASSITLRRATGELFF
CDR3 DNA: TGTGCCAGTAGTATTACGTTGCGGAGAGCCACCGGGGAGCTGTTTTTT

D gene: TRBD1
clone size: NA
J gene: TRBJ2-7
V gene: TRBV5-1
CDR3 protein: CASSPPGQSYEQYF
CDR3 DNA: TGCGCCAGCAGCCCACCGGGACAGTCCTACGAGCAGTACTTC

D gene: TRBD1
clone size: NA
J gene: TRBJ1-1
V gene: TRBV5-4
CDR3 protein: CASSFTGGGPPEAFF
CDR3 DNA: TGTGCCAGCAGCTTCACAGGGGGCGGCCCCCCTGAAGCTTTCTTT

D gene: NA
clone size: few
J gene: TRBJ1-1
V gene: TRBV10-3
CDR3 protein: CAISQDGTEAFF
CDR3 DNA: TGTGCCATCAGCCAGGACGGGACAGAAGCTTTCTTT

D gene: NA
clone size: NA
J gene: TRBJ1-6
V gene: TRBV19
CDR3 protein: CARPNRSYNSPLHF
CDR3 DNA: TGTGCCAGGCCCAACAGGTCATATAATTCACCCCTCCACTTT

D gene: NA
clone size: few
J gene: TRBJ2-1
V gene: TRBV4-1
CDR3 protein: CASSQGRGGKNNEQFF
CDR3 DNA: TGCGCCAGCAGCCAAGGTCGAGGGGGTAAGAACAATGAGCAGTTCTTC

D gene: NA
clone size: NA
J gene: TRBJ2-7
V gene: TRBV7-9
CDR3 protein: CASSTNPFGVSSYEQYF
CDR3 DNA: TGTGCCAGCAGCACAAACCCGTTCGGGGTGAGCTCCTACGAGCAGTACTTC

D gene: NA
clone size: NA
J gene: TRBJ1-5
V gene: TRBV19
CDR3 protein: CATRPAVTNQPQHF
CDR3 DNA: TGTGCCACCCGCCCAGCGGTGACTAATCAGCCCCAGCATTTT

D gene: NA
clone size: NA
J gene: TRBJ1-5
V gene: TRBV14
CDR3 protein: CASSQDRNQPQHF
CDR3 DNA: TGTGCCAGCAGCCAAGACAGGAATCAGCCCCAGCATTTT

D gene: TRBD2
clone size: NA
J gene: TRBJ2-7
V gene: TRBV11-3
CDR3 protein: CASSSPWTSGGHPSYEQYF
CDR3 DNA: TGTGCCAGCAGCTCCCCCTGGACTAGCGGGGGCCACCCATCCTACGAGCAGTACTTC

D gene: TRBD2
clone size: few
J gene: TRBJ2-5
V gene: TRBV2
CDR3 protein: CASSALAGGETQYF
CDR3 DNA: TGTGCCAGCAGTGCACTAGCGGGGGGGGAGACCCAGTACTTC

D gene: TRBD1
clone size: NA
J gene: TRBJ1-2
V gene: TRBV7-2
CDR3 protein: CASSLGPGQGMHGYTF
CDR3 DNA: TGTGCCAGCAGCTTAGGGCCGGGACAGGGAATGCATGGCTACACCTTC

D gene: TRBD1
clone size: NA
J gene: TRBJ2-7
V gene: TRBV11-3
CDR3 protein: CASSLGQGDYEQYF
CDR3 DNA: TGTGCCAGCAGCCTGGGACAGGGGGACTACGAGCAGTACTTC

D gene: TRBD1
clone size: NA
J gene: TRBJ2-1
V gene: TRBV11-2
CDR3 protein: CASSRSQGPNEQFF
CDR3 DNA: TGTGCCAGCAGCCGGTCACAGGGGCCCAATGAGCAGTTCTTC

D gene: NA
clone size: NA
J gene: TRBJ1-5
V gene: TRBV5-6
CDR3 protein: CASSRGPGGHLQPQHF
CDR3 DNA: TGTGCCAGCAGCCGCGGGCCCGGGGGGCATTTACAGCCCCAGCATTTT

D gene: NA
clone size: once
J gene: TRBJ2-2
V gene: TRBV27
CDR3 protein: CASSLQQGNTGELFF
CDR3 DNA: TGTGCCAGCAGTTTGCAACAGGGAAACACCGGGGAGCTGTTTTTT

D gene: TRBD1
clone size: NA
J gene: TRBJ2-6
V gene: TRBV6-6
CDR3 protein: CASRTGAGANVLTF
CDR3 DNA: TGTGCCAGCAGGACAGGGGCCGGGGCCAACGTCCTGACTTTC

D gene: NA
clone size: few
J gene: TRBJ2-3
V gene: TRBV18
CDR3 protein: CASSPGTNSNTQYF
CDR3 DNA: TGTGCCAGCTCACCCGGGACAAACTCGAATACGCAGTATTTT

D gene: TRBD2
clone size: NA
J gene: TRBJ2-1
V gene: TRBV4-3
CDR3 protein: CASSQAAGVEQFF
CDR3 DNA: TGCGCCAGCAGCCAAGCAGCGGGGGTTGAGCAGTTCTTC

D gene: TRBD2
clone size: NA
J gene: TRBJ2-5
V gene: TRBV2
CDR3 protein: CASSEVQRGFQETQYF
CDR3 DNA: TGTGCCAGCAGTGAAGTACAGCGGGGGTTCCAAGAGACCCAGTACTTC

D gene: TRBD1
clone size: NA
J gene: TRBJ1-1
V gene: TRBV7-3
CDR3 protein: CASRLTGGGTEAFF
CDR3 DNA: TGTGCCAGCAGGTTGACAGGGGGCGGGACTGAAGCTTTCTTT

D gene: TRBD2
clone size: NA
J gene: TRBJ2-7
V gene: TRBV28
CDR3 protein: CASSLVPGGGLPYEQYF
CDR3 DNA: TGTGCCAGCAGTTTGGTCCCTGGCGGGGGGCTCCCTTACGAGCAGTACTTC

D gene: NA
clone size: NA
J gene: TRBJ2-7
V gene: TRBV9
CDR3 protein: CASRLDSYNEQYF
CDR3 DNA: TGTGCCAGCAGGTTAGACAGCTACAACGAGCAGTACTTC

D gene: TRBD1
clone size: NA
J gene: TRBJ2-1
V gene: TRBV5-4
CDR3 protein: CASSRGQGDYNEQFF
CDR3 DNA: TGTGCCAGCAGCCGGGGACAGGGGGATTACAATGAGCAGTTCTTC

D gene: NA
clone size: NA
J gene: TRBJ2-1
V gene: TRBV7-7
CDR3 protein: CASSADYYDEQFF
CDR3 DNA: TGTGCTAGCAGCGCGGACTATTACGATGAGCAGTTCTTC

D gene: NA
clone size: NA
J gene: TRBJ2-7
V gene: TRBV7-2
CDR3 protein: CASSNTGLGEQYF
CDR3 DNA: TGTGCCAGCAGCAACACAGGGCTTGGCGAGCAGTACTTC